This T cell receptor (beta chain) is from a study of blood T cell repertoires in COVID-19. Looking at the study overall: The origin of the acute and convalescent COVID-19 samples was the United States, Italy and Spain. From T cells, B-cell-depleted T cells, or PBMCs came the material, which was cDNA or gDNA.

In the original workflow: Reference gene primer amplification gave estimated nucleated cell counts. TCRdb's copy holds only in-frame clones and misses some; the assay was immunoSEQ multiplex PCR. The DNA gave D and trimming, while V, J and clone size come from that table. In the table there are about 90,000 clones, around 85% of which are singletons. The CDR3 runs to 16 residues. The V and J ends lost 5 bases and 0 bases respectively, with 14 bases between them. Germline CDR1 MDHEN, CDR2 SYDVKM. This TCR was recovered from a woman aged 70-85 years with active or convalescent COVID-19. This chain joins TRBV28 and TRBJ1-3; D is unclear. The sample was peripheral blood. CDR3 DNA: TGTGCCAGCAGTCTTCCACTTCTTCCCTCTGGAAACACCATATATTTT. Protein: CASSLPLLPSGNTIYF.